This paragraph reports one TCR beta chain. This sample is part of a study of blood T cell repertoires in COVID-19. Germline CDR1 and CDR2: SGHRS and YFSETQ. V dropped 5 bases and J dropped 2; count of bases not matched to a gene: 2. This CDR3 spans 14 amino acids. In the original analysis: The assay estimated nucleated cells by amplifying reference gene primers. Generated by immunoSEQ multiplex PCR, the TCRdb table keeps only in-frame clones and is missing some. V, J and clone size were drawn from that table, and D and trimming were deduced from the DNA. Seen here are over 200,000 clones, 80% to 85% observed once, and the top ten hold around 4%.

The sequenced sample was peripheral blood. This chain connects TRBV5-1 to TRBJ2-1; 9 positions agree with TRBD1. The sequence was collected from a man aged 50 or older with active or convalescent COVID-19. As DNA, the CDR3 is TGCGCCAGCAGACGGGACAGGGCCTACAATGAGCAGTTCTTC. Protein sequence: CASRRDRAYNEQFF.